This T cell receptor (beta chain) was documented in a study of blood T cell repertoires in COVID-19. Original handling: From reference gene primer amplification, estimates of nucleated cell counts were derived. Assay: immunoSEQ multiplex PCR; the TCRdb copy retains only in-frame clones and omits some. V, J and clone size derive from that table, while D and trimming were established from the DNA sequence. Of hundreds of thousands of clones in the sample, 70% to 90% were seen once. V shed 1 base and J 0 bases; nucleotides not matched to a gene: 12. Germline CDR1 is SGHTA and CDR2 is FQGNSA. CDR3 length: 19 amino acids.

The gene calls are TRBV7-2 and TRBJ2-3, with TRBD2 matching 8 bases. The sample was peripheral blood. The TCR was taken from a man older than 75 with acute or convalescent COVID-19. The CDR3 DNA reads as TGTGCCAGCAGCTTAGGAGTTCCGGAGACTAGCGTAAGCACAGATACGCAGTATTTT. Its translation: CASSLGVPETSVSTDTQYF.